The 27 T cell receptor beta chains below all came from one sample that was sequenced in a study of glioma-infiltrating T cells. Amplification of TCR alpha and beta CDR3 regions from RNA used iRepertoire nested multiplex PCR. TCRdb re-analysed the multiplex PCR reads in MiXCR, keeping a single row per CDR3 protein. This table has about 410,000 distinct CDR3 sequences, around 45% appearing once. Input material: glioma tissue, nonneoplastic brain tissue, or PBMCs (not recorded which). Every receptor here comes from a human donor with low-grade glioma or glioblastoma, undergoing nonglioma brain surgery, or in good health (not recorded which).

Of note for this clonotype: The junction does not match germline at one end; this may be a read error. This sequence joins TRBV4-2 and TRBJ2-2, with a weak D call TRBD2 (6 bases). Germline V gene data show CDR1 as LGHNA and CDR2 as YNFKEQ. This CDR3 spans 14 amino acids. DNA for the CDR3: TGTGCCTCAGCCGGTTCCGGCGGGACCGGGGAGCTGCTTTTT. Protein product: CASAGSGGTGELLF.

Only a few counts were recorded for this clonotype. This sequence joins TRBV6-2 or TRBV6-3 and TRBJ2-3, with 7 bases that match TRBD2. Germline V gene sequence: CDR1 MNHEY, CDR2 SVGEGT. The length of the CDR3 is 15 residues. V lost 8 bases, J lost 2 bases, and 10 bases stayed unmatched. The CDR3 sequence is CASEKKLAATDTQYF. CDR3 in DNA: TGTGCCAGCGAAAAAAAGCTAGCGGCCACAGATACGCAGTATTTT.

This clonotype was counted only a few times. V usage is TRBV28 and J usage is TRBJ1-2; 7 nucleotides agree with TRBD1. J was trimmed by 8 bases and V by 7 bases; bases with no gene match: 10. The CDR3 covers 13 residues. Per germline, CDR1 MDHEN and CDR2 SYDVKM. The CDR3 reads CASKGALGPGYTF. The CDR3, as DNA: TGTGCCAGCAAGGGGGCCCTAGGGCCGGGCTACACCTTC.

The chain is built from TRBV19 and TRBJ1-5; 7 bases match TRBD1. Germline assignment: CDR1 LNHDA and CDR2 SQIVND (reference sequence). V dropped 5 bases and J dropped 6; count of bases not matched to a gene: 10. This CDR3 has 15 amino acids. In nucleotides, the CDR3 is TGTGCCAGTAGTGCCAGGGGGGGCTGGTGTCAGCCCCAGCATTTT. This sequence encodes CASSARGGWCQPQHF.

In its sample, this clonotype was seen a few times. This chain uses TRBV19 with TRBJ2-3; D unresolved. Germline V CDR1 and CDR2: LNHDA, SQIVND (reference sequence). The CDR3 has 13 residues. With 11 bases removed from V and 6 bases from J, the gap between germline ends came to 18 bases. CDR3 DNA sequence: TGTGCCCTGAACGAACCTGTCATCGATACGCAGTATTTT. It codes for CALNEPVIDTQYF.

This clonotype was seen only a few times. This sequence joins TRBV20-1 and TRBJ2-2, with TRBD2 matching over 13 bases. The germline V gene has CDR1 DFQATT and CDR2 SNEGSKA (reference sequence). J lost 4 bases, V lost 5 bases, and 7 bases had no gene match. There are 16 residues in the CDR3. The CDR3 DNA reads as TGCAGTGCTTGGACTAGCGGGAGTTTAAGCACCGGGGAGCTGTTTTTT. Its translation: CSAWTSGSLSTGELFF.

This clonotype was detected ten times or more. The chain has TRBV28 and TRBJ2-2, with TRBD2 as a possible D gene (6 bases). The germline V and J ends were trimmed by 3 bases and 5 bases, with 10 bases remaining between them. In germline, CDR1 is MDHEN, CDR2 SYDVKM. CDR3 length: 14 amino acids. The CDR3 spells CASSLAGRTGELFF. DNA of the CDR3: TGTGCCAGCAGTTTGGCGGGAAGGACCGGGGAGCTGTTTTTT.

This clonotype was detected only once. Possible read error: a much larger clone is one base away. The rearrangement uses TRBV27 and TRBJ1-2, with D possibly TRBD1 on 5 matching bases. V was cut by 5 bases and J by 6 bases, with 19 bases left in between. CDR1 MNHEY and CDR2 SMNVEV come from the germline V gene (reference sequence). The CDR3 has 15 residues. CDR3 loop: CASSMKGPGGDGYTF. The CDR3 DNA reads TGTGCCAGCAGTATGAAAGGGCCCGGGGGTGATGGCTACACCTTC.

A few counts support this clonotype. The rearrangement joins TRBV15 to TRBJ1-2, with 8 bases matching TRBD1. The trim removed 4 bases at V and 3 bases at J, leaving 13 bases unmatched. There are 17 residues in the CDR3. In germline, CDR1 is LNHNV, CDR2 YYDKDF (reference sequence). The CDR3 spells CATSILDRGDSDYGYTF. CDR3 bases: TGTGCCACCAGCATTTTAGACAGGGGCGATAGTGACTATGGCTACACCTTC.

This clonotype appeared a few times. CDR3 bases: TGCAGCAGCCCAGGGACCCCGAACACCGGGGAGCTGTTTTTT. It codes for CSSPGTPNTGELFF. This chain links TRBV20-1 with TRBJ2-2; perhaps D is TRBD1 or TRBD2 (5 bases each). Germline CDR1 reads DFQATT; CDR2 reads SNEGSKA (reference sequence). This CDR3 has 14 residues.

The chain recombines TRBV5-1 with TRBJ2-5, with 7 bases matching TRBD2. Trimming took 5 bases from V and 8 from J; bases not matched to a gene: 9. The germline CDR1 and CDR2 sequences are SGHRS and YFSETQ. The CDR3 consists of 13 residues. For the CDR3, the DNA is TGCGCCAGCAGACCGGAGAGCGGGGAAACCCAGTACTTC. Its protein product is CASRPESGETQYF. The whole variable domain, remainder taken from reference TRBV5-1 and TRBJ2-5, is KAGVTQTPRYLIKTRGQQVTLSCSPISGHRSVSWYQQTPGQGLQFLFEYFSETQRNKGNFPGRFSGRQFSNSRSEMNVSTLELGDSALYLCASRPESGETQYFGPGTRLLVL.

This clonotype was detected only a few times. This chain's CDR3 is CASSLGYIDGELFF. The CDR3 region has the DNA TGTGCCAGCAGCTTAGGTTATATAGACGGGGAGCTGTTTTTT. The J gene is TRBJ2-2, the V gene TRBV7-2, with D unclear. Germline V gene sequence: CDR1 SGHTA, CDR2 FQGNSA. V gave up 1 base and J gave up 7 bases, with 10 bases separating them. This CDR3 spans 14 amino acids.

This clonotype was recorded at least ten times. This rearrangement joins TRBV7-2 to TRBJ2-5; D not resolved. Between the trimmed V and J ends, which lost 1 base and 2 bases, there was a span of 5 bases. This CDR3 spans 13 amino acids. Germline values: CDR1 SGHTA, CDR2 FQGNSA. CDR3 amino acids: CASSLGRQETQYF. For the CDR3, the DNA is TGTGCCAGCAGCTTAGGACGACAAGAGACCCAGTACTTC.

In this sample, this clonotype turned up a few times. The CDR3 protein is CASSHPTGQDGYTF. CDR3 nucleotide sequence: TGTGCCAGCAGTCACCCCACGGGGCAGGATGGCTACACCTTC. The chain joins TRBV28 to TRBJ1-2; a weak D match, TRBD1 (5 bases). Germline V CDR1 and CDR2: MDHEN, SYDVKM. The V end lost 5 bases, the J end lost 6 bases, and 16 bases lay between the germline ends. The CDR3 is 14 amino acids.

This clonotype was found many times. The CDR3 region is CASSYGHEAFF. The CDR3 DNA follows: TGTGCCAGCAGTTACGGGCATGAAGCTTTCTTT. The V gene is TRBV6-2 or TRBV6-3, the J gene TRBJ1-1; D is unresolved. Trimming shortened V by 2 bases and J by 7 bases, and 5 bases separated the two germline ends. This CDR3 comprises 11 residues. Germline V CDR1 and CDR2: MNHEY, SVGEGT.

V usage is TRBV5-1 and J usage is TRBJ2-1; TRBD2 is a possible D gene (6 bases). Per germline, CDR1 SGHRS and CDR2 YFSETQ. Trimming removed 7 bases from V and 7 bases from J, with 12 bases in between. This CDR3 region has 12 residues. In DNA form, the CDR3 reads TGCGCCAGCGGATTGACTAGGAATGAGCAGTTCTTC. Its protein is CASGLTRNEQFF.

The chain carries TRBV28 and TRBJ1-2; 7 bases are a match to TRBD1. Germline values: CDR1 MDHEN, CDR2 SYDVKM. Trimming at V came to 6 bases and at J to 4 bases, leaving 5 bases not matched to a gene. The CDR3 is 13 residues long. CDR3 protein: CASSLGQTYGYTF. CDR3 nucleotides: TGTGCCAGCAGCCTGGGACAGACCTATGGCTACACCTTC.

This clonotype occurred many times. This chain uses TRBV20-1 with TRBJ1-5, with TRBD1 matching 8 bases. V shed 3 bases and J 1 base; nucleotides not matched to a gene: 11. The CDR3 runs 17 residues. Germline assignment: CDR1 DFQATT and CDR2 SNEGSKA (reference sequence). CDR3 sequence: CSARAAGGRSSNQPQHF. The CDR3 DNA reads TGCAGTGCTAGGGCCGCAGGGGGCAGGTCAAGCAATCAGCCCCAGCATTTT.

The count of this clonotype is one. At one end, the junction sequence differs from germline, possibly due to a read error. The chain employs TRBV28 and TRBJ2-7; D perhaps matches TRBD1 (6 bases). The germline CDR1 and CDR2 sequences are MDHEN and SYDVKM. The CDR3 runs 15 residues. The DNA of the CDR3 is TGTGCCAGCAGTTTATCCAGGGGAAGCTCCTACGAGCGGTACTTC. Translating gives CASSLSRGSSYERYF. The variable domain in full, completed from reference TRBV28 and TRBJ2-7, reads DVKVTQSSRYLVKRTGEKVFLECVQDMDHENMFWYRQDPGLGLRLIYFSYDVKMKEKGDIPEGYSVSREKKERFSLILESASTNQTSMYLCASSLSRGSSYERYFGPGTRLTVT.

This clonotype is medium-sized (0.01 to 0.1%) by share. The V call is TRBV27, the J call TRBJ1-5; possibly TRBD1 for D (5 bases). In germline, CDR1 is MNHEY, CDR2 SMNVEV (reference sequence). With 3 bases removed from V and 0 bases from J, the gap between germline ends came to 9 bases. CDR3 size: 15 residues. The CDR3 bases are TGTGCCAGCAGTTTTTCCCAGGGTAGCAATCAGCCCCAGCATTTT. This gives the protein CASSFSQGSNQPQHF.

The chain links TRBV4-2 to TRBJ2-3; D perhaps matches TRBD2 (6 bases). Germline-derived CDR1 and CDR2 are LGHNA and YNFKEQ. V was trimmed by 0 bases and J by 0 bases, leaving 16 bases between them. The CDR3 sequence is 18 residues long. The CDR3 sequence: CASSQDGGLAQSTDTQYF. For the CDR3, the DNA is TGTGCCAGCAGCCAAGATGGGGGTCTAGCGCAAAGCACAGATACGCAGTATTTT.

This clonotype was recorded many times. The CDR3 DNA sequence: TGTGCCAGCAGCTCATTCGCCAGGGGTTCTGGAAACACCATATATTTT. This sequence encodes CASSSFARGSGNTIYF. The rearrangement links TRBV7-2 to TRBJ1-3; D may be TRBD1 (6 bases). Germline values: CDR1 SGHTA, CDR2 FQGNSA. This CDR3 has 16 amino acids. V lost 4 bases and J lost 1, with 14 bases in between.

The chain has TRBV7-3 and TRBJ1-5; D possibly corresponds to TRBD1 (5 bases). The CDR3 is made up of 14 amino acids. Germline V lookup: CDR1 SGHTA, CDR2 FQGTGA. With 0 bases removed from V and 3 bases from J, the gap between germline ends came to 6 bases. The CDR3 DNA sequence: TGTGCCAGCAGCTTAACAGGGGACAATCAGCCCCAGCATTTT. Its translation is CASSLTGDNQPQHF.

This clonotype was found a few times. The rearrangement joins TRBV20-1 to TRBJ2-1; tentative D call: TRBD1 (5 bases). Per germline, CDR1 DFQATT and CDR2 SNEGSKA (reference sequence). CDR3 length: 13 residues. The V and J ends lost 4 bases and 6 bases respectively, with 13 bases between them. Here the CDR3 reads CSAMAGWSNEQFF. CDR3 DNA sequence: TGCAGTGCTATGGCAGGGTGGAGCAATGAGCAGTTCTTC.

In the case of this clonotype: A much larger clone differs by one base, so this may be a read error. The CDR3, as DNA: TGTGCCAGCAGTAATCTAGCGGTGGGCGAGCAGTACTTC. Translated: CASSNLAVGEQYF. The chain uses TRBV6-9 and TRBJ2-7, with TRBD2 identical over 7 bases. CDR1 is MNHGY and CDR2 is SVAAGI in the germline V gene. The J segment lost 6 bases and the V segment lost 5 bases, leaving 7 bases of the junction unmatched. The CDR3 runs to 13 residues.

The chain has TRBV4-1 and TRBJ2-3; unclear D gene. The CDR3 length is 14 residues. Deletions cut 1 base from V and 2 bases from J, with 7 bases between. Germline assignment: CDR1 MGHRA and CDR2 YSYEKL. In nucleotides, the CDR3 is TGCGCCAGCAGCCAAGGGGTAGCCACAGATACGCAGTATTTT. This sequence encodes CASSQGVATDTQYF.

The genes are TRBV4-1 and TRBJ2-7, with a possible D match to TRBD1 (6 bases). V was pared by 0 bases and J by 1 base, with 7 bases between. There are 14 residues in the CDR3. Germline CDR1 reads MGHRA; CDR2 reads YSYEKL. CDR3 protein: CASSQDQGSYEQYF. The CDR3 DNA reads TGCGCCAGCAGCCAAGATCAGGGGTCCTACGAGCAGTACTTC.